The clone carrying this T cell receptor beta chain has just one count. The data were taken from a study of cytotoxic CD8 clonotypes in ibrutinib-treated CLL. Whole-study context: The samples contained a few hundred thousand productive templates on average. They also contained an average of approximately 100,000 productive rearrangements.

V lost 5 bases, J lost 1 base, and 11 bases lay in between. The CDR3 contains 14 residues. Germline V gene sequence: CDR1 MNHNS, CDR2 SASEGT. Sequencing was designed to attain a depth spanning 1 in 200,000 to 1 in 1 million T cells. Some clones are missing from TCRdb's copy, which holds only in-frame ones; the method was immunoSEQ multiplex PCR. The sample records 190,000 or so clones, 72% being singletons. This receptor was identified in a human donor with chronic lymphocytic leukemia. The sequences come from PBMCs, collected after 24 months of ibrutinib treatment. This sequence joins TRBV6-1 and TRBJ1-1, with unresolved D. The CDR3 region is CASSYRQPNTEAFF. The CDR3 DNA follows: TGTGCCAGCAGTTATCGGCAGCCGAACACTGAAGCTTTCTTT.